This T cell receptor beta chain emerged from a study of blood T cell repertoires in COVID-19. Study information: The samples span acute and convalescent COVID-19 from the United States, Italy and Spain.

The length of the CDR3 is 12 residues. V was trimmed by 3 bases and J by 3 bases, leaving 6 bases between them. Germline V gene lookup returns CDR1 MNHEY and CDR2 SMNVEV (reference sequence). Original processing methods: Reference gene primer amplification in the assay estimated nucleated cell counts. The protocol was immunoSEQ multiplex PCR, while the TCRdb copy is restricted to in-frame clones and leaves out a portion. V and J calls and clone size are as listed in that table; D and trimming were resolved from the DNA. Of around 180,000 clones in the sample, about 81% were seen once. This clone was observed a few times.

Sequencing was performed on peripheral blood. The V and J genes are TRBV27 and TRBJ2-7; no definite D call. This receptor was identified in a woman older than 75 with COVID-19, enrolled during active disease. This CDR3 is CASSFLYYEQYF. The CDR3 DNA reads as TGTGCCAGCAGTTTTCTGTACTACGAGCAGTACTTC.